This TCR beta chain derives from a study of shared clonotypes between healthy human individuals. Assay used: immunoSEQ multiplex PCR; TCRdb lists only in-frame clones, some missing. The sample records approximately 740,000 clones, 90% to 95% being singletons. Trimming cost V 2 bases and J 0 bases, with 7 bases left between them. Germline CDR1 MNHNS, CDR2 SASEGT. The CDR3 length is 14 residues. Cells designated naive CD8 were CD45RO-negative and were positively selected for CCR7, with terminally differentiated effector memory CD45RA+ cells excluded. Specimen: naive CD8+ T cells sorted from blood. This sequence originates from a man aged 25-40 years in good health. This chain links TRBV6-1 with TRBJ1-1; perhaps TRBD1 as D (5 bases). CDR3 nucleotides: TGTGCCAGCAGTGAACAGGGATTGAACACTGAAGCTTTCTTT. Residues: CASSEQGLNTEAFF.